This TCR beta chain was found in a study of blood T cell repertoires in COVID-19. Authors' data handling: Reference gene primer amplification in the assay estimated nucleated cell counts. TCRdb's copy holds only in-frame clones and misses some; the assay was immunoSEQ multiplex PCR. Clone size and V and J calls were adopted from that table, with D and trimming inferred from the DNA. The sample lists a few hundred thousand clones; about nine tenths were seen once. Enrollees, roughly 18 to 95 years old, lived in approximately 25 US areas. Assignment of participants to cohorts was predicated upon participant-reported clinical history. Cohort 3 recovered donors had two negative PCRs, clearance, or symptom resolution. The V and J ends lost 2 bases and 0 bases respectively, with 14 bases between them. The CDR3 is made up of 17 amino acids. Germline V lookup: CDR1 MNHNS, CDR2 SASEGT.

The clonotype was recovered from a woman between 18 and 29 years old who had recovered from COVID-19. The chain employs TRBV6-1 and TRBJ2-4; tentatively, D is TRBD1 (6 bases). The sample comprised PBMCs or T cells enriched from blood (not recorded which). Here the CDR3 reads CASSEFGQSLAKNIQYF. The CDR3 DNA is TGTGCCAGCAGTGAATTCGGACAGAGCCTAGCCAAAAACATTCAGTACTTC.